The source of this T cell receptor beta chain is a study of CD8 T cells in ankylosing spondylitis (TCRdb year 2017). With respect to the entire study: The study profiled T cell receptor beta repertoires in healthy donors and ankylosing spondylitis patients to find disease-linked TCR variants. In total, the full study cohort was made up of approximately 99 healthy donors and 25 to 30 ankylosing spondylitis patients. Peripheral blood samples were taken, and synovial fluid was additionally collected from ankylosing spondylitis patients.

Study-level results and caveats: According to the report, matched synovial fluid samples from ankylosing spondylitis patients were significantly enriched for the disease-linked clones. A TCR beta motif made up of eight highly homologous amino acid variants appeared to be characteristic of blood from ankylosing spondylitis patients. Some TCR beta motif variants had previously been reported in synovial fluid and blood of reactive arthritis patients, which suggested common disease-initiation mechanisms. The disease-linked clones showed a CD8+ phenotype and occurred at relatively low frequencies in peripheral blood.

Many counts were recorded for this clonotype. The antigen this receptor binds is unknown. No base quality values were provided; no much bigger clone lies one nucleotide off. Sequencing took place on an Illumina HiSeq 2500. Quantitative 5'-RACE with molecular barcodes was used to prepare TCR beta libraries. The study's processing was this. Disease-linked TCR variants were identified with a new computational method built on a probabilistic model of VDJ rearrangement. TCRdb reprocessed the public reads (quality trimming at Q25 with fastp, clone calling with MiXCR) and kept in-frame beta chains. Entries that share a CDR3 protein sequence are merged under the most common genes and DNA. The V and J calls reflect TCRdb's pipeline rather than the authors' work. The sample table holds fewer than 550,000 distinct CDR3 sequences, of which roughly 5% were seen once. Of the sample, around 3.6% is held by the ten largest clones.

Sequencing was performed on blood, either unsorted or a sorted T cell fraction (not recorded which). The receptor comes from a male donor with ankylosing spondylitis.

The CDR3 protein sequence reads: CSAGLAGYQETQYF. In nucleotides, the sequence is TGCAGCGCGGGACTAGCGGGTTACCAAGAGACCCAGTACTTC. The chain links TRBV29-1 with TRBJ2-5, and 12 junctional nucleotides match TRBD2. The CDR3, cysteine through phenylalanine, is 14 amino acids long. The kept DNA is CDR3 alone, 42 bases in frame from the first base. Germline trimming amounts to 7 bases on V and 0 bases on J, with 3 as the count of junction bases outside the gene matches. CDR1 SQVTM and CDR2 ANQGSEA are derived from the germline V gene. Extended through the reference TRBV29-1 and TRBJ2-5 proteins, this CDR3 yields the full variable domain: SAVISQKPSRDICQRGTSLTIQCQVDSQVTMMFWYRQQPGQSLTLIATANQGSEATYESGFVIDKFPISRPNLTFSTLTVSNMSPEDSSIYLCSAGLAGYQETQYFGPGTRLLVL.